The 19 T cell receptor beta chains below were found in one sample sequenced in a study of CD8 T cells in Susac syndrome. Random hexamers served to reverse transcribe roughly 0.5 to 1 ug RNA. TCRdb analysed the immunoSEQ multiplex PCR reads with MiXCR anew, one entry per CDR3 protein. The data show about 130,000 distinct CDR3 sequences, with 90% to 95% seen just once and 0.12% held by the top ten. The specimen was CD4+ T cells from PBMCs. Every receptor here comes from a human donor in good health.

In this sample, this clonotype turned up once. The chain combines TRBV3-1 with TRBJ2-5; D is ambiguous. The V gene's germline CDR1 is LGHDT and CDR2 YNNKEL (reference sequence). The V end lost 4 bases, the J end lost 2 bases, and 5 bases lay between the germline ends. The CDR3 is made up of 12 amino acids. CDR3 amino acids: CASSRAQETQYF. In nucleotides, the CDR3 is TGTGCCAGCAGCCGTGCTCAAGAGACCCAGTACTTC.

This sequence joins TRBV28 and TRBJ2-7, with a tentative D call TRBD1 (6 bases). There are 16 residues in the CDR3. Trimming pared 4 bases from V and 5 bases from J, leaving 21 bases between. Per the germline V gene, CDR1 is MDHEN and CDR2 is SYDVKM. CDR3 bases: TGTGCCAGCAGTTCCCCTGGGACACCCCGAGACCACGAGCAGTACTTC. This encodes CASSSPGTPRDHEQYF.

This CDR3 is CASSLALVPNEQFF. The CDR3 DNA follows: TGTGCCAGCAGCTTAGCGCTGGTTCCCAATGAGCAGTTCTTC. The genes are TRBV7-8 and TRBJ2-1; D gene uncertain. V dropped 0 bases and J dropped 6 bases, with 9 bases sitting between them. The CDR3 is 14 amino acids. Germline CDR1 and CDR2: SGHVS and FQNEAQ.

V is TRBV27 and J is TRBJ1-2; TRBD1 is a possible D gene (5 bases). The germline V gene has CDR1 MNHEY and CDR2 SMNVEV (reference sequence). Trimming shortened V by 6 bases and J by 8 bases, and 10 bases separated the two germline ends. This CDR3 is built from 11 residues. Here the CDR3 reads CASRDRGGYTF. CDR3 coding DNA: TGTGCCAGCAGGGACCGGGGCGGCTACACCTTC.

The rearrangement uses TRBV23-1 and TRBJ2-3; TRBD1 is a possible D gene (5 bases). Being an ORF, TRBV23-1 has a function that is uncertain. V dropped 0 bases and J dropped 1 base, with 14 bases sitting between them. The CDR3 is made up of 17 amino acids. The CDR3 region is CASSQSPRGLGTDTQYF. CDR3 DNA: TGCGCCAGCAGTCAATCCCCTAGGGGTCTCGGCACAGATACGCAGTATTTT.

J is TRBJ1-2 and V is TRBV3-1; D is uncertain. V shed 2 bases and J shed 6 bases, with 7 bases lying between them. The CDR3 runs 12 residues. From germline, CDR1 is LGHDT and CDR2 YNNKEL (reference sequence). CDR3 sequence: CASSQSWDGYTF. The CDR3 DNA follows: TGTGCCAGCAGCCAATCCTGGGATGGCTACACCTTC.

This clonotype was picked up one time. The CDR3 DNA is TGTGCCAGTAGTACACCCCCTGGCATTCAGTACTTC. This codes for CASSTPPGIQYF. The chain links TRBV19 to TRBJ2-4, with D unclear. The CDR3 sequence is 12 residues long. Germline V gives CDR1 LNHDA, CDR2 SQIVND (reference sequence). Deletions cut 4 bases from V and 9 bases from J, with 10 bases between.

The CDR3: CASSLVGQSPYEQYF. For the CDR3, the DNA is TGCGCCAGCAGCTTGGTGGGTCAGTCCCCCTACGAGCAGTACTTC. The chain has TRBV5-1 and TRBJ2-7; D is uncertain. Per germline, CDR1 SGHRS and CDR2 YFSETQ. This CDR3 region has 15 residues. Trimming took off 0 bases at V and 2 bases at J, with 12 bases between the two ends. Full variable domain (outside the CDR3, taken from reference TRBV5-1 and TRBJ2-7): KAGVTQTPRYLIKTRGQQVTLSCSPISGHRSVSWYQQTPGQGLQFLFEYFSETQRNKGNFPGRFSGRQFSNSRSEMNVSTLELGDSALYLCASSLVGQSPYEQYFGPGTRLTVT.

This sequence joins TRBV5-6 and TRBJ2-3, with TRBD2 matching over 9 bases. The germline V gene has CDR1 SGHDT and CDR2 YYEEEE. CDR3 length: 16 residues. Trimming removed 1 base from V and 3 bases from J; junction bases left unmatched: 6. The CDR3 DNA reads as TGTGCCAGCAGCTTGTCTAGCGGGATTACGACAGATACGCAGTATTTT. Its protein product is CASSLSSGITTDTQYF.

V is TRBV7-2 and J is TRBJ1-2; D perhaps matches TRBD1 (5 bases). V lost 5 bases and J 5 bases, leaving 18 bases between the germline ends. The CDR3 consists of 15 residues. CDR1 and CDR2 from the germline V gene are SGHTA and FQGNSA. For the CDR3, the DNA is TGTGCCAGCAGCCCCCGGGACCTCGGGGTTTATGGCTACACCTTC. This codes for CASSPRDLGVYGYTF.

The chain links TRBV27 to TRBJ1-4; no definite D call. The V end lost 4 bases, the J end lost 0 bases, and 12 bases lay between the germline ends. The CDR3 runs to 16 residues. Germline CDR1 is MNHEY and CDR2 is SMNVEV (reference sequence). This CDR3 is CASSSRYLATNEKLFF. The DNA for the CDR3 is TGTGCCAGCAGTTCAAGATACCTTGCAACTAATGAAAAACTGTTTTTT.

V is TRBV28 and J is TRBJ2-7, with D unresolved. CDR1 is MDHEN, CDR2 SYDVKM, per germline. There are 13 residues in the CDR3. V gave up 3 bases and J gave up 4 bases, with 10 bases separating them. The CDR3 sequence is CASSLAVPYEQYF. The CDR3 DNA follows: TGTGCCAGCAGTTTGGCAGTCCCATACGAGCAGTACTTC. The entire variable domain, with the rest obtained from reference TRBV28 and TRBJ2-7, is as follows: DVKVTQSSRYLVKRTGEKVFLECVQDMDHENMFWYRQDPGLGLRLIYFSYDVKMKEKGDIPEGYSVSREKKERFSLILESASTNQTSMYLCASSLAVPYEQYFGPGTRLTVT.

The chain combines TRBV6-6 with TRBJ2-3; D not resolved. Trimming removed 7 bases at V and 3 bases at J, with 14 bases between. Germline CDR1 reads MNHNY; CDR2 reads SVGAGI (reference sequence). The CDR3 contains 14 residues. In nucleotides, the CDR3 is TGTGCCAGCAACGCCAACGGAAGGACAGATACGCAGTATTTT. As protein: CASNANGRTDTQYF.

The rearrangement joins TRBV5-6 to TRBJ2-1, with 9 bases fitting TRBD2. The germline gives CDR1 SGHDT, CDR2 YYEEEE. The CDR3 is made up of 17 amino acids. V dropped 4 bases and J dropped 4; count of bases not matched to a gene: 12. This chain's CDR3 is CASSPPGVAGAYNEQFF. DNA of the CDR3: TGTGCCAGCAGCCCACCCGGGGTAGCGGGAGCTTACAATGAGCAGTTCTTC.

This clonotype was counted a single time. The rearrangement joins TRBV5-6 to TRBJ1-4; a weak D match, TRBD1 (6 bases). The germline V gene has CDR1 SGHDT and CDR2 YYEEEE. V was clipped by 0 bases and J by 7 bases, with 13 bases between them. The CDR3 has 15 amino acids. CDR3 protein: CASSLAGGRGEKLFF. In DNA, the CDR3 is TGTGCCAGCAGCTTGGCTGGGGGGCGCGGTGAAAAACTGTTTTTT.

The genes are TRBV29-1 and TRBJ2-5, with 13 bases matching TRBD2. The trim removed 7 bases at V and 7 bases at J, leaving 15 bases unmatched. Per the germline V gene, CDR1 is SQVTM and CDR2 is ANQGSEA. This CDR3 region has 16 residues. The CDR3 is CSAGQPGTSGKGTQYF. The CDR3, as DNA: TGCAGCGCCGGACAGCCCGGGACTAGCGGGAAGGGGACCCAGTACTTC.

The CDR3 nucleotides are TGCAGCGCATCTTTGGGACAGGGGCTTCAAGAGACCCAGTACTTC. Its translation is CSASLGQGLQETQYF. This sequence joins TRBV29-1 and TRBJ2-5; 10 bases are shared with TRBD1. Trimming at V came to 7 bases and at J to 2 bases, leaving 10 bases not matched to a gene. Germline V CDR1 and CDR2: SQVTM, ANQGSEA. The CDR3 length is 15 residues. The full variable domain, with the rest looked up from reference TRBV29-1 and TRBJ2-5, is SAVISQKPSRDICQRGTSLTIQCQVDSQVTMMFWYRQQPGQSLTLIATANQGSEATYESGFVIDKFPISRPNLTFSTLTVSNMSPEDSSIYLCSASLGQGLQETQYFGPGTRLLVL.

This chain joins TRBV30 and TRBJ2-4, with D perhaps matching TRBD2 (6 bases). V dropped 2 bases and J dropped 8 bases, with 16 bases sitting between them. This CDR3 spans 14 amino acids. Germline CDR1 and CDR2: GTSNPN and SVGIG (reference sequence). CDR3 nucleotides: TGTGCCTGGAGTTACGGGGGACCAGCGGACATTCAGTACTTC. As protein: CAWSYGGPADIQYF.

The chain carries TRBV25-1 and TRBJ2-3, with 9 bases aligning to TRBD2. The CDR3 runs to 15 residues. The J segment lost 3 bases and the V segment lost 5 bases, leaving 6 bases of the junction unmatched. Looked up from germline, CDR1 is MGHDK and CDR2 is SYGVNS. The CDR3 spells CASSPPSGRTDTQYF. The CDR3 DNA reads TGTGCCAGCAGTCCCCCCAGCGGGAGGACAGATACGCAGTATTTT.